This TCR beta chain is drawn from a study of cytomegalovirus exposure and HLA in healthy donors. Study-level results: The classifier reportedly diagnosed cytomegalovirus status with high specificity and sensitivity. TCR beta chains numbering 164 were designated cytomegalovirus-associated.

Libraries were prepared by immunoSEQ multiplex PCR; TCRdb keeps only in-frame clonotypes and omits some of them. The table shows 100,000 to 150,000 clones, with about 88% occurring only once. On this clone: Its antigen is not known.

Germline-derived CDR1 and CDR2 are SGHVS and FQNEAQ. The CDR3 totals 14 residues. The V gene end was trimmed by 5 bases and the J gene end by 4 bases; junction bases not matched to a gene: 5. The donors formed part of the approximately 110-subject validation cohort, distinct from the approximately 670-subject first cohort. The material sequenced was PBMCs. This receptor was obtained from a woman between 18 and 30 years old in good health and CMV-seronegative. The rearrangement uses TRBV7-8 and TRBJ2-1; 7 bases map to TRBD1. CDR3 DNA sequence: TGTGCCAGCAGCCTCTCGACAGGGTACAATGAGCAGTTCTTC. It is translated as CASSLSTGYNEQFF.